This T cell receptor beta chain was recorded in a study of T cells after yellow fever vaccination. The study, taken as a whole, reports: The secondary response was weaker but peaked faster, day 5 versus 15. The CD4 compartment and the CD8 compartment contained a small share of clonotypes in common.

CDR1 is SGHDT, CDR2 YYEEEE, per germline. V was shortened by 4 bases and J by 0 bases, with 11 bases between the two germline ends. The length of the CDR3 is 16 residues. As TCR cDNA was made by 5'RACE template switching, a universal primer site and UMIs were added. TCRdb reprocessed the 5' RACE reads with MiXCR, giving one entry per CDR3 protein. The profile shows 350,000 to 450,000 distinct CDR3 sequences, roughly a sixth of them singletons. For this clonotype: Antigen specificity is unknown.

This chain links TRBV5-6 with TRBJ2-6; unclear D gene. The origin of this receptor is a man aged 18 to 29 who received the YFV17D yellow fever vaccine. This material consisted of PBMCs, taken before the yellow fever booster vaccination. CDR3 sequence reads: CASSQAKASGANVLTF. The CDR3 bases are TGTGCCAGCAGCCAAGCGAAAGCCTCTGGGGCCAACGTCCTGACTTTC.